Shown below are 26 T cell receptor beta chains from a single sample sequenced in a study of cytomegalovirus exposure and HLA in healthy donors. The repertoire was sequenced with immunoSEQ multiplex PCR; TCRdb's copy has only in-frame clones and lacks some. Here the sample spans 170,000 or so clones, more than 65% being singletons. The sample consisted of PBMCs. The receptors were sampled from a woman between 18 and 29 years old in good health and CMV-seropositive.

The V and J genes are TRBV7-2 and TRBJ2-1, with a tentative D call TRBD2 (7 bases). Germline V gene data show CDR1 as SGHTA and CDR2 as FQGNSA. The CDR3 sequence is 15 residues long. The ends were cut back, 4 bases at V and 8 bases at J, with 18 bases in the middle. CDR3 residues: CASSSSGTSVDEQFF. The CDR3 DNA follows: TGTGCCAGCAGCTCCAGCGGGACATCCGTGGATGAGCAGTTCTTC. The full variable domain, completed using reference TRBV7-2 and TRBJ2-1, is GAGVSQSPSNKVTEKGKDVELRCDPISGHTALYWYRQSLGQGLEFLIYFQGNSAPDKSGLPSDRFSAERTGGSVSTLTIQRTQQEDSAVYLCASSSSGTSVDEQFFGPGTRLTVL.

J is TRBJ2-5 and V is TRBV6-5; D possibly corresponds to TRBD1 (5 bases). The germline V gene encodes CDR1 MNHEY and CDR2 SVGAGI. The CDR3 extends over 12 amino acids. V was pared by 6 bases and J by 3 bases, with 8 bases between. CDR3 DNA sequence: TGTGCCAGCAGAACCAGGGAAGAGACCCAGTACTTC. It codes for CASRTREETQYF.

This clone occurred a few times. The genes are TRBV12-2 and TRBJ1-2; TRBD1 is taken as the D call from the table, unchecked against the DNA. TRBV12-2 is reported as a pseudogene. The CDR3 has 17 amino acids. DNA for the CDR3: TGTGCAAGTCGCTCCCATCCCCGGGACAGGTTTGAATATGGCTACACCTTC. Amino acid sequence: CASRSHPRDRFEYGYTF.

The chain carries TRBV5-5 and TRBJ1-6; TRBD1 is a possible D gene (5 bases). V shed 0 bases and J shed 3 bases, with 10 bases lying between them. The CDR3 has 16 residues. Germline V gene lookup returns CDR1 SGHKS and CDR2 YYEKEE (reference sequence). The CDR3 loop reads CASSLAGHVYNSPLHF. The DNA of the CDR3 is TGTGCCAGCAGCTTGGCCGGACACGTCTATAATTCACCCCTCCACTTT.

The rearrangement uses TRBV27 and TRBJ1-2; TRBD1 might be the D (6 bases). Trimming pared 3 bases from V and 3 bases from J, leaving 8 bases between. This CDR3 is built from 13 residues. CDR1 and CDR2 from the germline V gene are MNHEY and SMNVEV (reference sequence). The CDR3 spells CASSFRTDYGYTF. The CDR3, as DNA: TGTGCCAGCAGTTTTCGGACAGACTATGGCTACACCTTC.

This clone was observed once. The genes are TRBV4-1 and TRBJ1-1, with D perhaps matching TRBD1 (5 bases). CDR1 and CDR2 (germline): MGHRA, YSYEKL. Trimming pared 4 bases from V and 7 bases from J, leaving 13 bases between. This CDR3 comprises 13 residues. For the CDR3, the DNA is TGCGCCAGCAGCCCGACAGACCAATTTGAAGCTTTCTTT. This encodes CASSPTDQFEAFF.

The gene calls are TRBV4-3 and TRBJ2-5, with a weak D call TRBD2 (5 bases). The CDR3 is made up of 14 amino acids. Per the germline V gene, CDR1 is LGHNA and CDR2 is YSLEER. Trimming removed 4 bases at V and 4 bases at J, with 13 bases between. The CDR3 is CASSRTAATETQYF. CDR3 bases: TGCGCCAGCAGCCGGACTGCGGCCACAGAGACCCAGTACTTC.

The rearrangement links TRBV10-2 to TRBJ1-2; 7 nucleotides agree with TRBD1. The junction had 14 bases not matched to a gene; V was cut back by 3 bases and J by 4 bases. CDR1 and CDR2 from the germline V gene are WSHSY and SAAADI. The CDR3 covers 17 residues. CDR3 DNA sequence: TGCGCCAGCAGTGATACTAAACGAGGGGGCAGCAGCTATGGCTACACCTTC. Residues: CASSDTKRGGSSYGYTF.

The rearrangement links TRBV19 to TRBJ1-4; 7 nucleotides line up with TRBD1. This CDR3 is built from 13 residues. CDR1 and CDR2 from the germline V gene are LNHDA and SQIVND (reference sequence). The junction had 7 bases not matched to a gene; V was cut back by 9 bases and J by 6 bases. The CDR3 bases are TGTGCCAGATGGGGACAGACAGATGAAAAACTGTTTTTT. This encodes CARWGQTDEKLFF.

The V gene is TRBV7-2, the J gene TRBJ2-1, with 7 bases matching TRBD2. The CDR3 covers 14 residues. The V gene end was trimmed by 3 bases and the J gene end by 9 bases; junction bases not matched to a gene: 8. From germline, CDR1 is SGHTA and CDR2 FQGNSA. The CDR3 DNA sequence: TGTGCCAGCAGCTTCTCTCCGACTAGCAGTGAGCAGTTCTTC. Translation gives CASSFSPTSSEQFF.

V and J are TRBV6-5 and TRBJ1-2, with D perhaps TRBD1 (6 bases). The CDR3 has 14 amino acids. CDR1 MNHEY and CDR2 SVGAGI come from the germline V gene. Trimming pared 4 bases from V and 5 bases from J, leaving 14 bases between. CDR3 sequence: CASSSSGAGYGYTF. In nucleotides, the CDR3 is TGTGCCAGCAGTTCCTCGGGGGCTGGGTATGGCTACACCTTC.

The genes are TRBV10-3 and TRBJ1-1, with a weak D call TRBD1 (6 bases). From germline, CDR1 is ENHRY and CDR2 SYGVKD. Trimming removed 3 bases at V and 1 base at J, with 12 bases between. The CDR3 is 15 residues long. The CDR3 region has the DNA TGTGCCATCAGTGATCCGACAGGTACGAACACTGAAGCTTTCTTT. It yields the protein CAISDPTGTNTEAFF.

The chain is built from TRBV10-3 and TRBJ2-1, with 11 bases that match TRBD2. Germline lookup yields CDR1 ENHRY and CDR2 SYGVKD. The CDR3 extends over 13 amino acids. V dropped 7 bases and J dropped 8; count of bases not matched to a gene: 4. In nucleotides, the CDR3 is TGTGCCATCAATAGCGGGGGGGCAGATGAGCAGTTCTTC. Its translation: CAINSGGADEQFF.

The CDR3 loop reads CASSEGVSSNEKLFF. CDR3 in DNA: TGCGCCAGCAGCGAAGGGGTTAGTTCTAATGAAAAACTGTTTTTT. The chain is built from TRBV5-1 and TRBJ1-4; tentatively, D is TRBD1 (5 bases). Germline V gene lookup returns CDR1 SGHRS and CDR2 YFSETQ. This CDR3 region has 15 residues. V was shortened by 4 bases and J by 3 bases, with 13 bases between the two germline ends.

The rearrangement links TRBV7-8 to TRBJ1-1; TRBD1 is a possible D gene (6 bases). CDR3 length equals 13 residues. V was shortened by 3 bases and J by 7 bases, with 12 bases between the two germline ends. The germline V gene encodes CDR1 SGHVS and CDR2 FQNEAQ. The CDR3: CASSFQGYGEAFF. DNA of the CDR3: TGTGCCAGCAGCTTCCAGGGGTACGGTGAAGCTTTCTTT.

V and J are TRBV5-6 and TRBJ1-4, with TRBD1 matching 7 bases. CDR3 length: 15 amino acids. V lost 1 base, J lost 5 bases, and 5 bases stayed unmatched. CDR1 and CDR2 (germline): SGHDT, YYEEEE. The CDR3, as DNA: TGTGCCAGCAGCTTGAGGGCGACAGGGAATGAAAAACTGTTTTTT. Translated, it gives CASSLRATGNEKLFF.

This clone appeared a single time. DNA for the CDR3: TGCAGCGTTGGTCCAGGGGGGACCACCGGGGAGCTGTTTTTT. It specifies CSVGPGGTTGELFF. The chain uses TRBV29-1 and TRBJ2-2; a weak D match, TRBD1 (7 bases). V lost 4 bases and J 4 bases, leaving 13 bases between the germline ends. CDR3 size: 14 residues. Looked up from germline, CDR1 is SQVTM and CDR2 is ANQGSEA.

This clone was seen just once. This chain uses TRBV19 with TRBJ1-1, with 10 nucleotides matching TRBD1. CDR1 is LNHDA and CDR2 is SQIVND in the germline V gene (reference sequence). The CDR3 runs 15 residues. After removal of 7 bases from V and 4 bases from J, the junction contained 9 bases not matched to a gene. In DNA form, the CDR3 reads TGTGCCAGTACCGCCGGGACAGGGGTTATCACTGAAGCTTTCTTT. Translating it yields CASTAGTGVITEAFF. The full variable domain, with the rest looked up from reference TRBV19 and TRBJ1-1, is DGGITQSPKYLFRKEGQNVTLSCEQNLNHDAMYWYRQDPGQGLRLIYYSQIVNDFQKGDIAEGYSVSREKKESFPLTVTSAQKNPTAFYLCASTAGTGVITEAFFGQGTRLTVV.

The chain joins TRBV6-1 to TRBJ1-2; D may be TRBD1 (5 bases). Germline lookup yields CDR1 MNHNS and CDR2 SASEGT. V lost 3 bases to trimming and J lost 5 bases, with 19 bases between them. The CDR3 has 16 amino acids. The CDR3, as DNA: TGTGCCAGCAGTGAGAGTTGGGGCCGTGAGTTGTATGGCTACACCTTC. It yields the protein CASSESWGRELYGYTF.

This clone was seen only a few times. The rearrangement joins TRBV7-9 to TRBJ1-6; D unclear. Germline lookup yields CDR1 SEHNR and CDR2 FQNEAQ (reference sequence). With 1 base removed from V and 10 bases from J, the gap between germline ends came to 11 bases. The CDR3 is made up of 14 amino acids. The CDR3 region is CASSLDLNQSPLHF. In DNA, the CDR3 is TGTGCCAGCAGCTTAGATCTCAACCAGTCACCCCTCCACTTT.

The rearrangement links TRBV7-8 to TRBJ1-5; a possible D gene is TRBD1 (6 bases). Germline V gives CDR1 SGHVS, CDR2 FQNEAQ. V was shortened by 5 bases and J by 7 bases, with 15 bases between the two germline ends. The CDR3 is 14 amino acids. The chain's CDR3 is CASSPRGGGQPQHF. The CDR3 region has the DNA TGTGCCAGCAGCCCTAGGGGGGGAGGACAGCCCCAGCATTTT.

The chain has TRBV29-1 and TRBJ2-1, with 7 bases fitting TRBD1. This CDR3 is built from 15 residues. The trim removed 2 bases at V and 0 bases at J, leaving 4 bases unmatched. Germline assignment: CDR1 SQVTM and CDR2 ANQGSEA. The CDR3 is CSVERGQVSYNEQFF. DNA for the CDR3: TGCAGCGTTGAAAGGGGGCAGGTCTCCTACAATGAGCAGTTCTTC.

This clone was counted between two and nine times. The chain links TRBV19 to TRBJ2-5, with unresolved D. The germline CDR1 and CDR2 sequences are LNHDA and SQIVND (reference sequence). V lost 1 base to trimming and J lost 0 bases, with 9 bases between them. The CDR3 has 15 residues. The CDR3 protein is CASSIGSGYQETQYF. CDR3 coding DNA: TGTGCCAGTAGTATAGGCTCCGGGTACCAAGAGACCCAGTACTTC.

The chain employs TRBV11-2 and TRBJ1-2; 10 bases match TRBD1. V dropped 5 bases and J dropped 8; count of bases not matched to a gene: 17. CDR3 length: 17 residues. Germline V gene data show CDR1 as SGHAT and CDR2 as FQNNGV. The CDR3 DNA reads TGTGCCAGCAGCAAGATACGCCGGGACAGGGGCCGTGAGGGCTACACCTTC. Translating it yields CASSKIRRDRGREGYTF.

V gene TRBV9 combines with J gene TRBJ2-3; TRBD2 matches 12 bases. Losses at the gene ends were 4 bases for V and 2 bases for J; bases not matched to a gene: 5. Germline V CDR1 and CDR2: SGDLS, YYNGEE. The length of the CDR3 is 16 residues. This CDR3 is CASSIGLAGITDTQYF. As DNA, the CDR3 is TGTGCCAGCAGCATAGGACTAGCGGGGATCACAGATACGCAGTATTTT.

This sequence joins TRBV7-8 and TRBJ1-5; no reliable D call. The V end was cut by 2 bases, the J end by 0 bases, with 11 bases between. The CDR3 consists of 16 residues. CDR1 and CDR2 (germline): SGHVS, FQNEAQ. The CDR3 loop reads CASSLSRRYSNQPQHF. For the CDR3, the DNA is TGTGCCAGCAGCTTAAGCAGGCGCTATAGCAATCAGCCCCAGCATTTT.